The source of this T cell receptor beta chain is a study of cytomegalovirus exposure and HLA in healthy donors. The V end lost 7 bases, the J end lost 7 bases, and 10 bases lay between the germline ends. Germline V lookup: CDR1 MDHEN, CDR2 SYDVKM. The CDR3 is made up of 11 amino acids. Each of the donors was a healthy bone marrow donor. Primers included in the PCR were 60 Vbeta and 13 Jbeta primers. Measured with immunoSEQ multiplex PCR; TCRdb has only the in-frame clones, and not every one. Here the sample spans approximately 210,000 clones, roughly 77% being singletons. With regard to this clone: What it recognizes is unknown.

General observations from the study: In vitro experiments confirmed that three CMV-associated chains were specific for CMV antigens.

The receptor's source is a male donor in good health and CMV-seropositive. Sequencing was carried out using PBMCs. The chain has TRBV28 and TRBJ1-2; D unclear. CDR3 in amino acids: CASIGGGGYTF. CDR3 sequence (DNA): TGTGCCAGCATAGGCGGTGGTGGCTACACCTTC.